The 10 T cell receptor beta chains presented below share a single source sample, sequenced in a study of T cell changes during pregnancy in multiple sclerosis. The protocol was immunoSEQ multiplex PCR, while the TCRdb copy is restricted to in-frame clones and leaves out a portion. Among some 71,000 clones, 92% were seen once, and the ten largest hold more than 1.2%. The material sequenced was peripheral blood, taken after pregnancy. The receptors were sampled from a female donor with multiple sclerosis, enrolled in a pregnancy study.

The rearrangement joins TRBV6-6 to TRBJ2-2, with no clear D. Between the trimmed V and J ends, which lost 3 bases and 6 bases, there was a span of 14 bases. The CDR3 length is 15 residues. Germline assignment: CDR1 MNHNY and CDR2 SVGAGI (reference sequence). CDR3 amino acids: CASSYSQEEPGELFF. As DNA, the CDR3 is TGTGCCAGCAGTTATAGTCAGGAAGAGCCCGGGGAGCTGTTTTTT.

The genes are TRBV9 and TRBJ2-7; 7 positions agree with TRBD1. The junction had 6 bases not matched to a gene; V was cut back by 0 bases and J by 3 bases. The CDR3 length is 15 residues. Germline assignment: CDR1 SGDLS and CDR2 YYNGEE. The CDR3 DNA follows: TGTGCCAGCAGCGTAGAGATGGGACAGAACTACGAGCAGTACTTC. Amino acid sequence: CASSVEMGQNYEQYF.

The V call is TRBV6-6, the J call TRBJ2-5, with 7 bases identical to TRBD2. This CDR3 region has 15 residues. V shed 4 bases, J shed 2 bases, and the junction held 7 bases outside the gene matches. Germline V gene lookup returns CDR1 MNHNY and CDR2 SVGAGI (reference sequence). The CDR3 coding sequence is TGTGCCAGCAGTTGGGTATCTAGCGGTCAAGAGACCCAGTACTTC. Its translation: CASSWVSSGQETQYF.

J is TRBJ1-5 and V is TRBV19, with D tentatively TRBD1 (5 bases). Germline assignment: CDR1 LNHDA and CDR2 SQIVND (reference sequence). Trimming removed 1 base from V and 1 base from J, with 8 bases in between. The CDR3 length is 15 residues. CDR3 residues: CASSIGAGSNQPQHF. The CDR3 DNA is TGTGCCAGTAGTATAGGGGCAGGGAGCAATCAGCCCCAGCATTTT.

This chain links TRBV19 with TRBJ2-7, with 7 nucleotides matching TRBD1. The CDR3 consists of 14 residues. From germline, CDR1 is LNHDA and CDR2 SQIVND (reference sequence). J lost 7 bases, V lost 5 bases, and 11 bases had no gene match. In DNA form, the CDR3 reads TGTGCCAGTAGTGGAACCCGACAGGGCCAAGAGCAGTACTTC. Residues: CASSGTRQGQEQYF.

The rearrangement links TRBV21-1 to TRBJ1-5; the table's D call TRBD1 went unverified against the DNA. TRBV21-1 is listed as a pseudogene. The CDR3 is 17 amino acids. This CDR3 reads CASSKAPPGSIHQPQHF. The CDR3 DNA follows: TGTGCCAGCAGCAAAGCCCCCCCAGGTTCAATACATCAGCCCCAGCATTTT.

The chain recombines TRBV2 with TRBJ1-1; D possibly corresponds to TRBD1 (6 bases). The CDR3 contains 15 residues. Germline lookup yields CDR1 SNHLY and CDR2 FYNNEI. V lost 4 bases and J lost 1, with 13 bases in between. The CDR3 DNA is TGTGCCAGCAGTGTCAGGGGAGTGGGGAACACTGAAGCTTTCTTT. Protein product: CASSVRGVGNTEAFF.

The chain couples TRBV2 to TRBJ2-1; 7 nucleotides align to TRBD1. The CDR3 runs to 14 residues. V shed 8 bases and J 5 bases; nucleotides not matched to a gene: 9. Per the germline V gene, CDR1 is SNHLY and CDR2 is FYNNEI. The DNA for the CDR3 is TGTGCCAGCGACCCGACAGGGATAAACAATGAGCAGTTCTTC. It encodes CASDPTGINNEQFF.

The chain recombines TRBV6-6 with TRBJ1-5; a possible D gene is TRBD1 (6 bases). Germline V gene sequence: CDR1 MNHNY, CDR2 SVGAGI (reference sequence). The length of the CDR3 is 16 residues. The V gene lost 4 bases and the J gene lost 4 bases, with 17 bases spanning the gap. CDR3 residues: CASSLTRGGWNQPQHF. The CDR3 DNA reads TGTGCCAGCAGTTTAACCAGGGGCGGTTGGAATCAGCCCCAGCATTTT.

V and J are TRBV28 and TRBJ1-1, with D hard to call. V lost 6 bases, J lost 3 bases, and 14 bases lay in between. Germline CDR1 is MDHEN and CDR2 is SYDVKM. This CDR3 is built from 14 residues. The CDR3 DNA sequence: TGTGCCAGCAGCTTCCAACGGCGGGACACTGAAGCTTTCTTT. Translating it yields CASSFQRRDTEAFF.